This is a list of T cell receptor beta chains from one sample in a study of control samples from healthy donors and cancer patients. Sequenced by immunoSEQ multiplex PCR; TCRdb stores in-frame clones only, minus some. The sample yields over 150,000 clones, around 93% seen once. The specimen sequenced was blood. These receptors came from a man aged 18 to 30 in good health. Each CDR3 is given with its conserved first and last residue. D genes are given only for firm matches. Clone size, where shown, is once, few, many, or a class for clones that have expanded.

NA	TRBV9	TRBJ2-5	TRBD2	CASSADSGRETQYF	TGTGCCAGCAGCGCCGATAGCGGGCGGGAGACCCAGTACTTC
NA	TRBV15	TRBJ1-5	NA	CATSRMGGNQPQHF	TGTGCCACCAGCAGAATGGGCGGGAATCAGCCCCAGCATTTT
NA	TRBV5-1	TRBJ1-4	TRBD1	CASSKHGQGTNEKLFF	TGCGCCAGCAGCAAGCATGGACAGGGCACTAATGAAAAACTGTTTTTT
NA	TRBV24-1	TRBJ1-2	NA	CATSVDREDYGYTF	TGTGCCACCAGCGTCGACAGAGAGGACTATGGCTACACCTTC
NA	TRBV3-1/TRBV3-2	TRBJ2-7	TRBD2	CASSPPGRTYEQYF	TGTGCCAGCAGCCCCCCCGGGAGGACCTACGAGCAGTACTTC
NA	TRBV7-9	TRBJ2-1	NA	CASSLAGVNEQFF	TGTGCCAGCAGCTTAGCAGGGGTGAATGAGCAGTTCTTC
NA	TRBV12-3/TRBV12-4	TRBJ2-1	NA	CASSPGSSPGEFF	TGTGCCAGCAGCCCGGGGTCTTCCCCGGGGGAGTTCTTC
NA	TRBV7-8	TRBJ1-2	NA	CASSLAGIGVRNGYTF	TGTGCCAGCAGCTTAGCGGGGATCGGGGTCCGGAATGGCTACACCTTC
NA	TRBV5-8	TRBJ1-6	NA	CASSSGQYNSPLHF	TGTGCCAGCAGCTCCGGACAGTATAATTCACCCCTCCACTTT
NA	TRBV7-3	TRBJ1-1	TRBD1	CASSFTGGLVNTEAFF	TGTGCCAGCAGCTTTACAGGGGGATTGGTGAACACTGAAGCTTTCTTT
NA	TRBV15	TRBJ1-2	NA	CATSRDYYGYTF	TGTGCCACCAGCAGAGATTACTATGGCTACACCTTC
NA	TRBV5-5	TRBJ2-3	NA	CASSLRQDKDTQYF	TGTGCCAGCAGCTTGAGGCAGGATAAAGATACGCAGTATTTT
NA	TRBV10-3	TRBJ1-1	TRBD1	CAVSFDQGATEAFF	TGTGCGGTTTCGTTTGATCAGGGGGCCACTGAAGCTTTCTTT
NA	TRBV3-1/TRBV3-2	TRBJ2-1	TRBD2	CASSQGRGDNEQFF	TGTGCCAGCAGCCAGGGGCGGGGGGACAATGAGCAGTTCTTC
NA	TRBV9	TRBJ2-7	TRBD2	CASSGTSGGYEQYF	TGTGCCAGCAGCGGGACTAGCGGGGGGTACGAGCAGTACTTC
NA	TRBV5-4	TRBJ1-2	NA	CASSLVSGSGYGYTF	TGTGCCAGCAGCTTGGTTTCGGGAAGTGGCTATGGCTACACCTTC
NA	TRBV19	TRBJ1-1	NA	CASIDNRMNTEAFF	TGTGCCAGTATCGATAACAGAATGAACACTGAAGCTTTCTTT
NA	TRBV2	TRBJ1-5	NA	CASRRQENQPQHF	TGTGCCAGCCGCAGACAGGAGAATCAGCCCCAGCATTTT
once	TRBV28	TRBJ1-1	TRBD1	CASSFGTGVMAFF	TGTGCCAGCAGTTTTGGGACAGGGGTTATGGCTTTCTTT
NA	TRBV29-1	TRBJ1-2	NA	CSVPVYGYTF	TGCAGCGTGCCAGTCTATGGCTACACCTTC
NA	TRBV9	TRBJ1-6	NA	CASTQGVYDSPLHF	TGTGCCAGCACTCAGGGAGTATACGATTCACCCCTCCACTTT
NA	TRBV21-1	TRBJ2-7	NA	CASSKQSKYRGRSYEQYF	TGTGCCAGCAGCAAACAGTCAAAATACAGGGGTCGATCCTACGAGCAGTACTTC
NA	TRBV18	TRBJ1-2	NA	CASSPPGRTLNYGYTF	TGTGCCAGCTCACCGCCCGGCAGGACTTTGAACTATGGCTACACCTTC
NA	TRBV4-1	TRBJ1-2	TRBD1	CASSQGQGRGYTF	TGCGCCAGCAGCCAGGGACAGGGGAGGGGCTACACCTTC
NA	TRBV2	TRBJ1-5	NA	CASRQGTNQPQHF	TGTGCCAGCAGACAGGGTACAAATCAGCCCCAGCATTTT
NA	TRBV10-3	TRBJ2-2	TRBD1	CAISEQGRTGELFF	TGTGCCATCAGTGAACAGGGGCGCACCGGGGAGCTGTTTTTT
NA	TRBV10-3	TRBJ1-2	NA	CAISAQEEDGYTF	TGTGCCATCAGTGCCCAGGAGGAGGATGGCTACACCTTC
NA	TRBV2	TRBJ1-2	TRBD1	CASRQGNYGYTF	TGTGCCAGCAGACAGGGGAACTATGGCTACACCTTC
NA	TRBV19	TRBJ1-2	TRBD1	CASSLGQENSF	TGTGCCAGTAGCCTAGGACAGGAAAATTCCTTC
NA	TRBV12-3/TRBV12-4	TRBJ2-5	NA	CASSPRAETQYF	TGTGCCAGCAGTCCCCGCGCAGAGACCCAGTACTTC
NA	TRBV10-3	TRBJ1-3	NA	CAIREAQSGNTIYF	TGTGCCATCAGGGAGGCGCAATCTGGAAACACCATATATTTT
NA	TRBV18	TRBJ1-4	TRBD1	CASSQNQGALDEKLFF	TGTGCCAGCTCTCAAAACCAGGGGGCGTTAGATGAAAAACTGTTTTTT
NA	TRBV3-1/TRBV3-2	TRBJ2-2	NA	CASSIAPANTGELFF	TGTGCCAGCAGCATAGCACCTGCGAACACCGGGGAGCTGTTTTTT
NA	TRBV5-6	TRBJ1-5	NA	CASSTNTNPQHF	TGTGCCAGCAGCACCAATACCAACCCCCAGCATTTT
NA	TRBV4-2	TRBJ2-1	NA	CASSQDGGEGGQFF	TGTGCCAGCAGCCAAGATGGCGGGGAGGGGGGGCAGTTCTTC
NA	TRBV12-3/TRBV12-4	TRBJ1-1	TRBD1	CASTTGATEAFF	TGTGCCAGTACGACAGGGGCCACTGAAGCTTTCTTT
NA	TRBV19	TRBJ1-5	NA	CASSIDRDQPQHF	TGTGCCAGTAGTATAGATCGAGATCAGCCCCAGCATTTT
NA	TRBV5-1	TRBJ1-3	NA	CASSLSGSGNTIYF	TGCGCCAGCAGCTTGTCGGGATCTGGAAACACCATATATTTT
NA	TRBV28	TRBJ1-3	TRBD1	CASRSGQKRNTIYF	TGTGCCAGCAGATCGGGACAGAAAAGAAACACCATATATTTT
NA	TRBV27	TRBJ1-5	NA	CASSLSSGYGQPQHF	TGTGCCAGCAGTTTATCGTCGGGGTATGGACAGCCCCAGCATTTT
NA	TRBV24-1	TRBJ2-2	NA	CATRGRAANTGELFF	TGTGCCACCAGGGGCCGCGCAGCAAACACCGGGGAGCTGTTTTTT
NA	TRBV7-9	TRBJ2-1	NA	CASSLGAASSYNEQFF	TGTGCCAGCAGCTTAGGGGCTGCAAGCTCCTACAATGAGCAGTTCTTC
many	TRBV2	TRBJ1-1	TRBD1	CASSGDRDRGSTEAFF	TGTGCCAGCAGTGGGGACAGGGACAGGGGGAGCACTGAAGCTTTCTTT
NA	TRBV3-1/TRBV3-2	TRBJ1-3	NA	CASSLGDTIYF	TGTGCCAGCAGCCTTGGGGACACCATATATTTT
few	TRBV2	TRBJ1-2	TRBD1	CASIGQGPNYGYTF	TGTGCCAGCATTGGACAGGGACCTAACTATGGCTACACCTTC
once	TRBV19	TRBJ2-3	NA	CASSPGDTQYF	TGTGCCAGTAGTCCGGGAGATACGCAGTATTTT
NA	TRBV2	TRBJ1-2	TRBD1	CAADRDRGMKGYTF	TGTGCCGCCGATAGGGACAGGGGAATGAAGGGCTACACCTTC
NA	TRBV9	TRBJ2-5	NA	CASSVGAGLETQYF	TGTGCCAGCAGCGTAGGGGCGGGGCTAGAGACCCAGTACTTC
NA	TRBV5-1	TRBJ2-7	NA	CASSLIGYEQYF	TGCGCCAGCAGCTTGATCGGTTATGAGCAGTACTTC